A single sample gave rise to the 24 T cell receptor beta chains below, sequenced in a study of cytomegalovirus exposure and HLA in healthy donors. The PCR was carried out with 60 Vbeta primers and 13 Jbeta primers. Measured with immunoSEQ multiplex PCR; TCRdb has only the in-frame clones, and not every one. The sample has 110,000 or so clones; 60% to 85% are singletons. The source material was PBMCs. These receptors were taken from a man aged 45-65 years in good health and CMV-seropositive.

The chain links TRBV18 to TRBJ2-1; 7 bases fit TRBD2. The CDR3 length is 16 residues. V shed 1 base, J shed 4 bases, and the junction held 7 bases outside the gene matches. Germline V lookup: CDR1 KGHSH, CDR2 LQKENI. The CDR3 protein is CASSPQRDSRYNEQFF. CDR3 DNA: TGTGCCAGCTCACCACAGCGGGACTCCCGTTACAATGAGCAGTTCTTC. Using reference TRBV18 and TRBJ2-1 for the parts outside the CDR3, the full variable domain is NAGVMQNPRHLVRRRGQEARLRCSPMKGHSHVYWYRQLPEEGLKFMVYLQKENIIDESGMPKERFSAEFPKEGPSILRIQQVVRGDSAAYFCASSPQRDSRYNEQFFGPGTRLTVL.

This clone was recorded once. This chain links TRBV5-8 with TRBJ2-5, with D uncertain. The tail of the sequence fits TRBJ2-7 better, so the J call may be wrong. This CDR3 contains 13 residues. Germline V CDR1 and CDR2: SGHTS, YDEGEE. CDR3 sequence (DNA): TGTGCCAGCCGCCGTCCCAGAGGCTACGAGCAGTACTTC. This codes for CASRRPRGYEQYF.

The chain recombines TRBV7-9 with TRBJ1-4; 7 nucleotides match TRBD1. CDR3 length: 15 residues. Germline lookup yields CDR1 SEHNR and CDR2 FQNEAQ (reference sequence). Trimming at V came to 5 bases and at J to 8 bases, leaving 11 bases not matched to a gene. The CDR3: CASSPWTGGKEKLFF. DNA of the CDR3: TGTGCCAGCAGCCCTTGGACAGGAGGGAAGGAAAAACTGTTTTTT.

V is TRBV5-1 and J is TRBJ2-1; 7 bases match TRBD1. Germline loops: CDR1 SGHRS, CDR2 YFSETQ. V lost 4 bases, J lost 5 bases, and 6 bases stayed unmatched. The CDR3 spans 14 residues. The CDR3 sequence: CASSTGTDNNEQFF. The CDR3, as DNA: TGCGCCAGCAGCACCGGGACAGACAACAATGAGCAGTTCTTC.

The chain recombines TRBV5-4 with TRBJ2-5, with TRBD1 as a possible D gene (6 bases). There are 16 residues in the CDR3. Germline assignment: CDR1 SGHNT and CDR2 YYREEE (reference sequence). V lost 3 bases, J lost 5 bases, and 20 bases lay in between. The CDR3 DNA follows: TGTGCCAGCAGCTCTAAGACAGGTGGAGGTCGGGAGACCCAGTACTTC. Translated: CASSSKTGGGRETQYF.

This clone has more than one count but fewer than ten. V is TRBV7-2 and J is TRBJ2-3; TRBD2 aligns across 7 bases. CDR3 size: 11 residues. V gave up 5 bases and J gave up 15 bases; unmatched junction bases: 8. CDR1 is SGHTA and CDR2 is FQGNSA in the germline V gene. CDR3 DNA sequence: TGTGCCAGCAGCCTAGGGGAGGGCCTCTATTTT. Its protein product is CASSLGEGLYF.

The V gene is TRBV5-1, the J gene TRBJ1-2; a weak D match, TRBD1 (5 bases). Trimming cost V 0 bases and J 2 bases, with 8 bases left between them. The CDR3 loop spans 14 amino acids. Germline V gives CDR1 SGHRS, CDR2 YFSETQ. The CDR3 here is CASSLDRPNYGYTF. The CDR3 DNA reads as TGCGCCAGCAGCTTGGACAGGCCAAACTATGGCTACACCTTC. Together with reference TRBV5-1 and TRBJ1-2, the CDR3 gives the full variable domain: KAGVTQTPRYLIKTRGQQVTLSCSPISGHRSVSWYQQTPGQGLQFLFEYFSETQRNKGNFPGRFSGRQFSNSRSEMNVSTLELGDSALYLCASSLDRPNYGYTFGSGTRLTVV.

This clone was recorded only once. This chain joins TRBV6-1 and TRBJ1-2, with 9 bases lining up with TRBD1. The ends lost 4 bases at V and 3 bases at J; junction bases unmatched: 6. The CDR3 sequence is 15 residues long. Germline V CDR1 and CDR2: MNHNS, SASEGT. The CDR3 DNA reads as TGTGCCAGCAGTGCGACAGGGGGGCTTGACTATGGCTACACCTTC. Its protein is CASSATGGLDYGYTF.

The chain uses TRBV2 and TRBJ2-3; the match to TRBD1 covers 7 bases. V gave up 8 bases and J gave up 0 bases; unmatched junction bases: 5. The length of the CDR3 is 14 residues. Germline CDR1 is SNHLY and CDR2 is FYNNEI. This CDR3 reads CASCRDSSTDTQYF. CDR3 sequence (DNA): TGTGCCAGCTGCCGGGACAGTAGCACAGATACGCAGTATTTT. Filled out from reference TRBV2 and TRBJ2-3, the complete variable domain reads EPEVTQTPSHQVTQMGQEVILRCVPISNHLYFYWYRQILGQKVEFLVSFYNNEISEKSEIFDDQFSVERPDGSNFTLKIRSTKLEDSAMYFCASCRDSSTDTQYFGPGTRLTVL.

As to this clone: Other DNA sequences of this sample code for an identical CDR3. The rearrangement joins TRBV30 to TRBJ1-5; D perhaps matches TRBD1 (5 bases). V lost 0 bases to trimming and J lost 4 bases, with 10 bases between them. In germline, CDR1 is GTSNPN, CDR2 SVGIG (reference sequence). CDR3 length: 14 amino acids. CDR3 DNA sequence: TGTGCCTGGAGTGTACCCAGGGATAATCAGCCCCAGCATTTT. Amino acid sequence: CAWSVPRDNQPQHF. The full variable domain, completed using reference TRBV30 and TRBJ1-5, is SQTIHQWPATLVQPVGSPLSLECTVEGTSNPNLYWYRQAAGRGLQLLFYSVGIGQISSEVPQNLSASRPQDRQFILSSKKLLLSDSGFYLCAWSVPRDNQPQHFGDGTRLSIL.

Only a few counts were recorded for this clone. CDR3: CASSHVRMNTEAFF. The CDR3 DNA sequence: TGTGCCAGCTCACACGTCCGCATGAACACTGAAGCTTTCTTT. The chain employs TRBV6-5 and TRBJ1-1; D gene unclear. The CDR3 runs to 14 residues. CDR1 is MNHEY and CDR2 is SVGAGI in the germline V gene. V was trimmed by 8 bases and J by 0 bases, leaving 13 bases between them.

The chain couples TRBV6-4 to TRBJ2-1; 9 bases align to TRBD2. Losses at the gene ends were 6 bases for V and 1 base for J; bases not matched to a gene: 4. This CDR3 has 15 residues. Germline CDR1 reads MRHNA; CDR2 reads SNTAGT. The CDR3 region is CASSALAGSYNEQFF. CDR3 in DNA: TGTGCCAGCAGCGCTCTAGCGGGGTCCTACAATGAGCAGTTCTTC.

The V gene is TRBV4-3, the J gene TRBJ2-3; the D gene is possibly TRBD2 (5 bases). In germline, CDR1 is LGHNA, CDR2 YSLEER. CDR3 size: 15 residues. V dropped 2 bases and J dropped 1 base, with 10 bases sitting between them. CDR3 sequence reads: CASSQLRTRTDTQYF. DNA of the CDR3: TGCGCCAGCAGCCAACTTCGGACTCGCACAGATACGCAGTATTTT.

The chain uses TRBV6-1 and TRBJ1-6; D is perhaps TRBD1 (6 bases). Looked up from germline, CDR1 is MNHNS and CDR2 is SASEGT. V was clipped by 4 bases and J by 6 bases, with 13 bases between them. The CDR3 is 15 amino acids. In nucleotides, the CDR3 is TGTGCCAGCAGTGGAAGACAGGCGTTTAATTCACCCCTCCACTTT. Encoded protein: CASSGRQAFNSPLHF.

The CDR3 nucleotides read TGTGCCAGCAGACCAGTATCAGGGGTGACTAATGAAAAACTGTTTTTT. Amino acid sequence: CASRPVSGVTNEKLFF. The chain has TRBV27 and TRBJ1-4; a possible D gene is TRBD1 (6 bases). Germline values: CDR1 MNHEY, CDR2 SMNVEV (reference sequence). Trimming took off 6 bases at V and 2 bases at J, with 16 bases between the two ends. This CDR3 comprises 16 residues.

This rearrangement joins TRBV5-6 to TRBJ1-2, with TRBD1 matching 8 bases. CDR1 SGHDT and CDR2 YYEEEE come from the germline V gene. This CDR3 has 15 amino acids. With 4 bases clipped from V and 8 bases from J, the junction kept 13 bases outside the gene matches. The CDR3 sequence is CASSQGQGPLYGYTF. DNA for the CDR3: TGTGCCAGCAGCCAAGGACAGGGTCCTCTCTACGGCTACACCTTC.

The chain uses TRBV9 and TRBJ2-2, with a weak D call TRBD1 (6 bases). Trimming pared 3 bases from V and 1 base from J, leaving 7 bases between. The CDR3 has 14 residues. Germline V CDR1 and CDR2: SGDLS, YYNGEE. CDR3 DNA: TGTGCCAGCAGCGAGACAGGGAACACCGGGGAGCTGTTTTTT. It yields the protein CASSETGNTGELFF. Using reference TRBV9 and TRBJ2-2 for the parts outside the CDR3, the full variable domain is DSGVTQTPKHLITATGQRVTLRCSPRSGDLSVYWYQQSLDQGLQFLIQYYNGEERAKGNILERFSAQQFPDLHSELNLSSLELGDSALYFCASSETGNTGELFFGEGSRLTVL.

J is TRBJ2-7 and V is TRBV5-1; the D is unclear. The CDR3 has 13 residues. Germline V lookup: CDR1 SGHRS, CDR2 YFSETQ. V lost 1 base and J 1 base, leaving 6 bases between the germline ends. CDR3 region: CASSLTDSYEQYF. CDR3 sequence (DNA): TGCGCCAGCAGCTTGACAGATTCCTACGAGCAGTACTTC.

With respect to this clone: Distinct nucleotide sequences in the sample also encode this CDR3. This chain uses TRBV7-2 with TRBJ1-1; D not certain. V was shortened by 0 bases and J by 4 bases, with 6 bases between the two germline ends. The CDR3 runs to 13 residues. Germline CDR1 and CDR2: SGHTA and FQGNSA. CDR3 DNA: TGTGCCAGCAGCTTAGCGCGAGGCACTGAAGCTTTCTTT. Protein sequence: CASSLARGTEAFF.

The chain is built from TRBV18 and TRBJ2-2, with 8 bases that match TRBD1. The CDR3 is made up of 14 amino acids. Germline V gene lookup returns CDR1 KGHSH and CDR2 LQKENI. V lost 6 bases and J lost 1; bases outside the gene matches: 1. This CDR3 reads CASSGTGNTGELFF. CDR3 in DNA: TGTGCCAGCTCGGGGACAGGGAACACCGGGGAGCTGTTTTTT.

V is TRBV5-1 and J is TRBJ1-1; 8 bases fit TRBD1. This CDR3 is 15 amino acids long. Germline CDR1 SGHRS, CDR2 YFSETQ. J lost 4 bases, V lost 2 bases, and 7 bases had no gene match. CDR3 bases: TGCGCCAGCAGCTTACAGGGGGAAGGGATCACTGAAGCTTTCTTT. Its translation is CASSLQGEGITEAFF.

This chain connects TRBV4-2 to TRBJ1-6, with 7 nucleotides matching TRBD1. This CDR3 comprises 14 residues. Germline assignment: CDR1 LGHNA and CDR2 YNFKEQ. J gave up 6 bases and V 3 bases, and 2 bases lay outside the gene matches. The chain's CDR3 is CASSQNRGNSPLHF. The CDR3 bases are TGTGCCAGCAGCCAGAACAGGGGTAATTCACCCCTCCACTTT.

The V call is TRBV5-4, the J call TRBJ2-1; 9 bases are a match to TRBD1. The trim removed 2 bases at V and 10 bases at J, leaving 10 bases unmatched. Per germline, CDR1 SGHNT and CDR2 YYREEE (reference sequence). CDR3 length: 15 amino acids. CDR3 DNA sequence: TGTGCCAGCAGCTTTCCCGGCCGGACAGGGGAAGAGCAGTTCTTC. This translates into CASSFPGRTGEEQFF.

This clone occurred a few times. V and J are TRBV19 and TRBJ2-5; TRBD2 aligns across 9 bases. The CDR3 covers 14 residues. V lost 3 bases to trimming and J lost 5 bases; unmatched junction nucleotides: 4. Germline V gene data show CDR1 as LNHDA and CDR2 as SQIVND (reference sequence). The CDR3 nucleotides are TGTGCCAGTAGTATTGTAGCGGGAGAGGAGACCCAGTACTTC. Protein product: CASSIVAGEETQYF.